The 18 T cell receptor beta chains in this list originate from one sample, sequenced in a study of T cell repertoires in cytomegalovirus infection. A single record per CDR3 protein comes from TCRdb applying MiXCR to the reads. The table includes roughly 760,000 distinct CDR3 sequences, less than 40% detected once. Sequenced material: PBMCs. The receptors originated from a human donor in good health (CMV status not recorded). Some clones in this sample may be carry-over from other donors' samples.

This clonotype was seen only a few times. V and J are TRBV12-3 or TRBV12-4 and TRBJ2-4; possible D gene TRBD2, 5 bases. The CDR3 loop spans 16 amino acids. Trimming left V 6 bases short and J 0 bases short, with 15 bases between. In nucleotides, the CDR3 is TGTGCCAGCAGCCCCACGACGGGGATAGCCAAAAACATTCAGTACTTC. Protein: CASSPTTGIAKNIQYF.

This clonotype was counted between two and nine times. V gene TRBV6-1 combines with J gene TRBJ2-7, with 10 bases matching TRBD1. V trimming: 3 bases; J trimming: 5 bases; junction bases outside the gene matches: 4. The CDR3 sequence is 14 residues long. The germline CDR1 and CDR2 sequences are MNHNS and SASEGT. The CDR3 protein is CASSETGGLDEQYF. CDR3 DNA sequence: TGTGCCAGCAGTGAGACAGGGGGCTTAGACGAGCAGTACTTC.

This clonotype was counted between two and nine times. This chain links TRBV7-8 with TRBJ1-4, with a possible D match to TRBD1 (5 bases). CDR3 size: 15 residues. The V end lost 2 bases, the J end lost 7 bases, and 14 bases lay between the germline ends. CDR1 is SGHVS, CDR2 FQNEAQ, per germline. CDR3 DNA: TGTGCCAGCAGCTTAACAGGAATTAGGTCTGAAAAACTGTTTTTT. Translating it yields CASSLTGIRSEKLFF.

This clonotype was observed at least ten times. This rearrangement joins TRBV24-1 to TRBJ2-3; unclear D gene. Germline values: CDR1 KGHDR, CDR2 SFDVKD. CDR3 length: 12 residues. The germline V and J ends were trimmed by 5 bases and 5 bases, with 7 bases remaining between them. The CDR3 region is CATSGSGDTQYF. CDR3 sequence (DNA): TGTGCCACCAGTGGCTCGGGAGATACGCAGTATTTT.

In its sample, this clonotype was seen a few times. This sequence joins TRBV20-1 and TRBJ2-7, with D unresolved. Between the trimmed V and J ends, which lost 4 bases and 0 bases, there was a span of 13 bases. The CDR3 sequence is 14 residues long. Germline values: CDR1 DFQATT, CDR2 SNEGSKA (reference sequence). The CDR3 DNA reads TGCAGTGCTAATGACGGCTTGAGCTCCTACGAGCAGTACTTC. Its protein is CSANDGLSSYEQYF.

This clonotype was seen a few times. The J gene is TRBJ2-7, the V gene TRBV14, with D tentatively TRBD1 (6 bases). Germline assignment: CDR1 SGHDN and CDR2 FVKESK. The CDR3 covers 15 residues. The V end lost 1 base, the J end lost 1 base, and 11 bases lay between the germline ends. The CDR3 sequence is CASSQVRDTSYEQYF. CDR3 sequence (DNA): TGTGCCAGCAGCCAAGTAAGGGACACATCCTACGAGCAGTACTTC.

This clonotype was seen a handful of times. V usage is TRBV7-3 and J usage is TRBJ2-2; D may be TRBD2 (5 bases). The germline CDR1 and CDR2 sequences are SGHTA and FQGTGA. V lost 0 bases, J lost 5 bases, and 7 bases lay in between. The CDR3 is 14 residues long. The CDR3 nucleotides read TGTGCCAGCAGCTTAACGTCGGGAACCGGGGAGCTGTTTTTT. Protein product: CASSLTSGTGELFF.

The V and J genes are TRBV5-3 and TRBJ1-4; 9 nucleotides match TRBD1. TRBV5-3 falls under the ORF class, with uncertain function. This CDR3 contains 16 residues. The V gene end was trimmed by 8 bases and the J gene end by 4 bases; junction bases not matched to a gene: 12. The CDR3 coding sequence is TGTGCCAGCACCCCCGGGACAGGGTACGGTAATGAAAAACTGTTTTTT. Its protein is CASTPGTGYGNEKLFF.

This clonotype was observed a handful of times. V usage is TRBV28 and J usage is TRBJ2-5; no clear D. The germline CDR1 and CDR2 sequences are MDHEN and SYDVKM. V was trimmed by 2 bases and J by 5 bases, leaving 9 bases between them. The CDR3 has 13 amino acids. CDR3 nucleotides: TGTGCCAGCAGTTTAGCCAGGATGGAGACCCAGTACTTC. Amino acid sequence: CASSLARMETQYF.

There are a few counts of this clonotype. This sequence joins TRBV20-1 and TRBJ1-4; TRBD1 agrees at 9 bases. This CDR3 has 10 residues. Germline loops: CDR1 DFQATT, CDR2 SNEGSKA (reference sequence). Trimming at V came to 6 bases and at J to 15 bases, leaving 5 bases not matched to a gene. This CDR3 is CSAGGTGLFF. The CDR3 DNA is TGCAGTGCGGGAGGGACAGGGTTGTTTTTT.

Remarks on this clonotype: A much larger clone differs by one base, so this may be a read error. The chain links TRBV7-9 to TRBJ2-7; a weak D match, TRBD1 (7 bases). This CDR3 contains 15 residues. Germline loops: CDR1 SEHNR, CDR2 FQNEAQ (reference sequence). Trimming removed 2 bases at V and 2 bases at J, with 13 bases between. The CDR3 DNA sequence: TGTGCCAGCAGCTTATCGGGGGACAGCCCCTACGAGCAGTACTTC. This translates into CASSLSGDSPYEQYF.

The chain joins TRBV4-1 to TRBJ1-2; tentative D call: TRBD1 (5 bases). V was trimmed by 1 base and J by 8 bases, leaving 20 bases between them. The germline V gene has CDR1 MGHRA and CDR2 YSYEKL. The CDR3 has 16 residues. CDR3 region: CASSQAGRVTVRGYTF. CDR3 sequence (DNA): TGCGCCAGCAGCCAAGCGGGCAGGGTAACGGTGCGGGGCTACACCTTC.

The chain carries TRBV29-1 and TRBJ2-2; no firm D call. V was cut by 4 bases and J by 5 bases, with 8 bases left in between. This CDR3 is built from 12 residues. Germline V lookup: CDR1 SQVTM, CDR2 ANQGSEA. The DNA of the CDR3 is TGCAGCGTTGCGGACGGAACCGGGGAGCTGTTTTTT. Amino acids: CSVADGTGELFF.

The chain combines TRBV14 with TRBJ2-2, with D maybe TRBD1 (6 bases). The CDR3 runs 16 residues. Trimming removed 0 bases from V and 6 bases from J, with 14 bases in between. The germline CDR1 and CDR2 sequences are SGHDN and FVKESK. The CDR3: CASSQDLGAAAGELFF. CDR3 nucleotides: TGTGCCAGCAGCCAAGATCTGGGGGCCGCGGCCGGGGAGCTGTTTTTT.

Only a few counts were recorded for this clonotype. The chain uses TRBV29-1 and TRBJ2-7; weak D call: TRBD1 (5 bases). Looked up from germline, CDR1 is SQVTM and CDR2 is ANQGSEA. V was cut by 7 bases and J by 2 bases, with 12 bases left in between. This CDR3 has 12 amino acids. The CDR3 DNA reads TGCAGCGCCAGGGTATCACCCTACGAGCAGTACTTC. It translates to CSARVSPYEQYF.

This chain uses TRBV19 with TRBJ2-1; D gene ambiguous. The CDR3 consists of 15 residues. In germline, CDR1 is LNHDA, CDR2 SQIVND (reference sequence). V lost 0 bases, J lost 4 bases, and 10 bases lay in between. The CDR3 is CASSIDSPSYNEQFF. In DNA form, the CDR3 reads TGTGCCAGTAGTATAGATAGCCCCAGTTACAATGAGCAGTTCTTC.

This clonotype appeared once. The DNA of the CDR3 is TGTGCCAGTAGTATCTCTGGACAGAACGTAATCGAGACCCAGTACTTC. This codes for CASSISGQNVIETQYF. The J gene is TRBJ2-5, the V gene TRBV19; weak D call: TRBD1 (6 bases). Germline V CDR1 and CDR2: LNHDA, SQIVND (reference sequence). Trimming cost V 3 bases and J 5 bases, with 19 bases left between them. CDR3 length: 16 residues.

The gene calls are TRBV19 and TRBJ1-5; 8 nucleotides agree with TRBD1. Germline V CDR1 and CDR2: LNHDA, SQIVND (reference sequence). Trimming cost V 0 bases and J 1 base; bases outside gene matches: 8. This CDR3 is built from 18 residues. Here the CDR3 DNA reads TGTGCCAGTAGTATAGAGGACAGGGATTTTATGAGCAATCAGCCCCAGCATTTT. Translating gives CASSIEDRDFMSNQPQHF.